The subject of this entry is one T cell receptor (beta chain). This sample is part of a study of blood T cell repertoires in COVID-19. The wider study: Some COVID-19 samples were acute and others convalescent; all came from the United States, Italy and Spain. Nucleic acid was either cDNA or gDNA, and it came from T cells, B-cell-depleted T cells, or PBMCs.

Original data processing: Reference gene primers were amplified, and this amplification served to estimate nucleated cell counts. TCRdb's table, derived via immunoSEQ multiplex PCR, lists solely in-frame clones and lacks some. V and J calls and clone size come straight from that table; D and trimming were deduced from the DNA. The data show tens of thousands of clones, around 77% seen once. This clonotype was obtained from a man of 80 years or more with active or convalescent COVID-19. Sequencing was carried out using peripheral blood.

CDR3 nucleotide sequence: TGTGCCAGCTCACCTGGGGGGATAAATACTGAAGCTTTCTTT. Protein: CASSPGGINTEAFF. The rearrangement joins TRBV18 to TRBJ1-1; a weak D match, TRBD1 (5 bases). This CDR3 is built from 14 residues. V lost 3 bases, J lost 5 bases, and 13 bases lay in between. Germline V gene data show CDR1 as KGHSH and CDR2 as LQKENI.